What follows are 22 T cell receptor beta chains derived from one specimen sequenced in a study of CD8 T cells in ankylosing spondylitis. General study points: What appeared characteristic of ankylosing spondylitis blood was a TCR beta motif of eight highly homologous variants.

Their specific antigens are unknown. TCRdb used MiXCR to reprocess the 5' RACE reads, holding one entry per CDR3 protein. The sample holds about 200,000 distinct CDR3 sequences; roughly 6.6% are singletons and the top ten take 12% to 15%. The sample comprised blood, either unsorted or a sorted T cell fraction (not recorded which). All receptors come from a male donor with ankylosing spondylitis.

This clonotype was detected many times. CDR3 in amino acids: CASSLRTTGVGANVLTF. The DNA of the CDR3 is TGTGCCAGCAGCTTAAGGACAACGGGTGTTGGGGCCAACGTCCTGACTTTC. The chain carries TRBV11-2 and TRBJ2-6, with a possible D match to TRBD1 (5 bases). This CDR3 has 17 residues. Trimming cost V 2 bases and J 3 bases, with 14 bases left between them. Per germline, CDR1 SGHAT and CDR2 FQNNGV. The entire variable domain, with the rest obtained from reference TRBV11-2 and TRBJ2-6, is as follows: EAGVAQSPRYKIIEKRQSVAFWCNPISGHATLYWYQQILGQGPKLLIQFQNNGVVDDSQLPKDRFSAERLKGVDSTLKIQPAKLEDSAVYLCASSLRTTGVGANVLTFGAGSRLTVL.

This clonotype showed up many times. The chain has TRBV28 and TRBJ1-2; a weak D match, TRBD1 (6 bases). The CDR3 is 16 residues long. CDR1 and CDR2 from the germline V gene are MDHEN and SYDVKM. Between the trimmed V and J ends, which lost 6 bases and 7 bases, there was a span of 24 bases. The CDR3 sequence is CASRRAYDRNMFGYTF. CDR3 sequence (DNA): TGTGCCAGCAGACGGGCTTACGACAGGAATATGTTTGGCTACACCTTC.

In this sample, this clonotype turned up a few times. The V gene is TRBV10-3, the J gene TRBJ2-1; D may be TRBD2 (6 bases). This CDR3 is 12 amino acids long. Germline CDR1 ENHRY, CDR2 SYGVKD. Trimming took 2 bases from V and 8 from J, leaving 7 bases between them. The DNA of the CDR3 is TGTGCCATCAGTGAGCGGGGGTATGAGCAGTTCTTC. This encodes CAISERGYEQFF.

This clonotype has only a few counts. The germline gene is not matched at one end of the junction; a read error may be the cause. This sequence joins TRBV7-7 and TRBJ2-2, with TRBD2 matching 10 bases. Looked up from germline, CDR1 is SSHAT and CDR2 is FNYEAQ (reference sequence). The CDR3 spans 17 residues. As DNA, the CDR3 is TGTGCTAGCAGCTTAGACTCCGGGACTAGCGCCACCGGGGAGCTGTTTTTT. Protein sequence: CASSLDSGTSATGELFF.

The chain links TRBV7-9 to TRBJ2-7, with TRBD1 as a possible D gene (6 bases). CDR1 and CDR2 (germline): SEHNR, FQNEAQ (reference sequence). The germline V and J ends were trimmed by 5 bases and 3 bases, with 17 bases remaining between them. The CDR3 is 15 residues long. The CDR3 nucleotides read TGTGCCAGCAGCGAATCCCAAACAGGGCACTACGAGCAGTACTTC. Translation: CASSESQTGHYEQYF. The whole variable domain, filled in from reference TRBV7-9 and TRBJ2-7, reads DTGVSQNPRHKITKRGQNVTFRCDPISEHNRLYWYRQTLGQGPEFLTYFQNEAQLEKSRLLSDRFSAERPKGSFSTLEIQRTEQGDSAMYLCASSESQTGHYEQYFGPGTRLTVT.

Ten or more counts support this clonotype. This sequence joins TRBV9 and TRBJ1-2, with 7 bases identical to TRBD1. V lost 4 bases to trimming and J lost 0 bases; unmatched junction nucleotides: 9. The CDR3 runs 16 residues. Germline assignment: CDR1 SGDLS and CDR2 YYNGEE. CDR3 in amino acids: CASSPPTGKANYGYTF. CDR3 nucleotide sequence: TGTGCCAGCAGCCCCCCGACAGGGAAAGCTAACTATGGCTACACCTTC.

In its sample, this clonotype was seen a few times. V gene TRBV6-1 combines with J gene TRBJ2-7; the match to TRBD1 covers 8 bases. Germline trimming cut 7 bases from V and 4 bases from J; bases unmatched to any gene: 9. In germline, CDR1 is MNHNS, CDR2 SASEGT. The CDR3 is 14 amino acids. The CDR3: CASKAQGATYEQYF. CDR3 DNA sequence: TGTGCCAGCAAGGCTCAGGGGGCTACTTACGAGCAGTACTTC.

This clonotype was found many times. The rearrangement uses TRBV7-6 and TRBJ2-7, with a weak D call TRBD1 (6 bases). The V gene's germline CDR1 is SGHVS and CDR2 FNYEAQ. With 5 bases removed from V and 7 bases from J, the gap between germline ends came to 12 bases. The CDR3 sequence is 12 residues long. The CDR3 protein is CASSHNRDEQYF. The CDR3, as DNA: TGTGCCAGCAGCCATAACAGGGATGAGCAGTACTTC.

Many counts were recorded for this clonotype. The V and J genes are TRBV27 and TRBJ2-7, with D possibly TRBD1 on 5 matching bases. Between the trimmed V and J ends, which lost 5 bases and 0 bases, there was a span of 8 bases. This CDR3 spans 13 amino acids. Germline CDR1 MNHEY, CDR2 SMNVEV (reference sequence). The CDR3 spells CASSMGPSYEQYF. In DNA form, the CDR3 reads TGTGCCAGCAGTATGGGGCCCTCCTACGAGCAGTACTTC.

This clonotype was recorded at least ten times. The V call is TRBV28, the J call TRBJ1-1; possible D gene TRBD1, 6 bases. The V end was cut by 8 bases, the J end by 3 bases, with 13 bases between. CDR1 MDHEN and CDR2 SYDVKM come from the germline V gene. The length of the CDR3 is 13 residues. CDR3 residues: CASGIRTDTEAFF. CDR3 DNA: TGTGCCAGCGGGATCCGGACAGACACTGAAGCTTTCTTT.

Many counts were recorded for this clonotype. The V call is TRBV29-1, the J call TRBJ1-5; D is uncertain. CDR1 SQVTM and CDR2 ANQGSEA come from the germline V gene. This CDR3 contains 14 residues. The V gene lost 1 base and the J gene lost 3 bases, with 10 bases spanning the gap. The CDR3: CSVEAERVNQPQHF. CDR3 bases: TGCAGCGTTGAAGCCGAGCGGGTCAATCAGCCCCAGCATTTT.

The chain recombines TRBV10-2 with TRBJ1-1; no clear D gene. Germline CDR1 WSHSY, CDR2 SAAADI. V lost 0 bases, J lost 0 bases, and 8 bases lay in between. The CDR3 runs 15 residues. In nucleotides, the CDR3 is TGCGCCAGCAGTGAGTCGGGGTCAGTGAACACTGAAGCTTTCTTT. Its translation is CASSESGSVNTEAFF.

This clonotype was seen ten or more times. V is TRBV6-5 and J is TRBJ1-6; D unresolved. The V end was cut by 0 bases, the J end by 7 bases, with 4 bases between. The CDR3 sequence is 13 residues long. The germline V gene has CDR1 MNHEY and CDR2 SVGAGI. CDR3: CASSYSENSPLHF. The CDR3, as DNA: TGTGCCAGCAGTTACTCTGAGAATTCACCCCTCCACTTT.

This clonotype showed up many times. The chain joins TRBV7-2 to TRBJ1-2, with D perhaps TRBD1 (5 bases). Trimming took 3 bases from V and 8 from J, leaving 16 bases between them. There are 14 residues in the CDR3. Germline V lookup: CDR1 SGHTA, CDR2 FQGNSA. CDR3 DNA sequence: TGTGCCAGCAGCTTTGGACACCCCCTAGGGGGCTACACCTTC. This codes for CASSFGHPLGGYTF.

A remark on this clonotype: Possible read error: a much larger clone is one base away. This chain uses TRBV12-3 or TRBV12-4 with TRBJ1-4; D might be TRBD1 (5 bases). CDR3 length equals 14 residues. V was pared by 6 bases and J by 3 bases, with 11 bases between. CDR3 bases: TGTGCCAGCAGCGAGACAGCATCTAATGAAAAACTGTTTTTT. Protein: CASSETASNEKLFF.

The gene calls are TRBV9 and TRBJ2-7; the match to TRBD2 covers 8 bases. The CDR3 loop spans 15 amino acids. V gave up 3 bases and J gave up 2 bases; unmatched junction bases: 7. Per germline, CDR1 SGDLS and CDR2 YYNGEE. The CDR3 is CASSAQAGVPYEQYF. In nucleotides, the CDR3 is TGTGCCAGCAGCGCCCAAGCGGGGGTTCCCTACGAGCAGTACTTC.

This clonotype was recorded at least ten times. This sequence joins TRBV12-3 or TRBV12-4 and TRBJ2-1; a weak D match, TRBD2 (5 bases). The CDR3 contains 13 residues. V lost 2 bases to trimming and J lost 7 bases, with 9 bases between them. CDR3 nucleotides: TGTGCCAGCAGTTTACTAGCCCGGAATGAGCAGTTCTTC. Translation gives CASSLLARNEQFF.

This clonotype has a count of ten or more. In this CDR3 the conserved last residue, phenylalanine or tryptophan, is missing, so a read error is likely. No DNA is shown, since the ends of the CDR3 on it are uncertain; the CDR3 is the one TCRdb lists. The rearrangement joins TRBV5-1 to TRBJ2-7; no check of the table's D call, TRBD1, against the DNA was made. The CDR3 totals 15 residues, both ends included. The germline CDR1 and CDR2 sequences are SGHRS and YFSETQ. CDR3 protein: CASSGWDRASLTTVI.

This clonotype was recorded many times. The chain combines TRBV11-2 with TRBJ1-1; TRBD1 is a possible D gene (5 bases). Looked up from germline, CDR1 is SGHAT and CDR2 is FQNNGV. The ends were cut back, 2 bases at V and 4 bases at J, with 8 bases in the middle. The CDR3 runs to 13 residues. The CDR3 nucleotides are TGTGCCAGCAGCTTAAGTAGGGGCACTGAAGCTTTCTTT. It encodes CASSLSRGTEAFF.

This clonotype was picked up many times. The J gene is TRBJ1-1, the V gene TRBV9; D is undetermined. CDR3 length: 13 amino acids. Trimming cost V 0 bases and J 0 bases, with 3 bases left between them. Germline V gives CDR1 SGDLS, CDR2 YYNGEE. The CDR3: CASSVVMNTEAFF. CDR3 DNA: TGTGCCAGCAGCGTAGTTATGAACACTGAAGCTTTCTTT.

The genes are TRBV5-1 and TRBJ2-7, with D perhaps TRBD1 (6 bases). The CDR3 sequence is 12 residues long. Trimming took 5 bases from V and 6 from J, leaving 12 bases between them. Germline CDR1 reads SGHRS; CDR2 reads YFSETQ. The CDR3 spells CASSPDRPEQYF. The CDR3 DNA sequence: TGCGCCAGCAGTCCTGACAGGCCCGAGCAGTACTTC.

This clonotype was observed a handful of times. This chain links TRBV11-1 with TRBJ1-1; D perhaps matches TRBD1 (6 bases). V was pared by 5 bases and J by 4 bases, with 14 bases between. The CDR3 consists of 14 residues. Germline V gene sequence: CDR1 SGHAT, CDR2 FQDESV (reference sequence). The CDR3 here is CASSAGVPVTEAFF. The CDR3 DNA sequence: TGTGCCAGCAGCGCAGGGGTTCCGGTCACTGAAGCTTTCTTT.